What follows is one T cell receptor beta chain and its context. Primers for the PCR totalled 60 Vbeta and 13 Jbeta. Libraries were prepared by immunoSEQ multiplex PCR; TCRdb keeps only in-frame clonotypes and omits some of them. The data contain about 110,000 clones, around three quarters of them singletons. This sample was included in a study of cytomegalovirus exposure and HLA in healthy donors. Trimming took 1 base from V and 10 from J, leaving 10 bases between them. The CDR3 is 11 amino acids. Germline V lookup: CDR1 GTSNPN, CDR2 SVGIG (reference sequence). The J gene is TRBJ1-1, the V gene TRBV30; D possibly corresponds to TRBD1 (6 bases). Sequenced sample: PBMCs. The TCR was taken from a man aged 25 to 40 in good health and CMV-seropositive. CDR3 nucleotide sequence: TGTGCCTGGAGTGACAGGGTTGCAGCTTTCTTT. The encoded protein is CAWSDRVAAFF.